Below, 27 T cell receptor beta chains from the same sample are listed, as sequenced in a study of follicular helper T cells after annual influenza vaccination. Sequenced by immunoSEQ multiplex PCR; TCRdb stores in-frame clones only, minus some. The sample gives 27,000 or so clones, 80% to 90% of which show up once; 1.2% is in the top ten. Time point indicated: 2014-2015 season, pre-vaccination. Sample: CXCR5+ CD38- circulating T follicular helper cells from blood, taken on the day of influenza vaccination. Specified subset: circulating Tfh, non-naive CD4+CXCR5+PD-1+ (ICOS+CD38+ or ICOS-CD38-). Source of these receptors: an adult who received the influenza vaccine.

The chain combines TRBV21-1 with TRBJ1-6. TRBV21-1 is annotated as a pseudogene. CDR3 length equals 13 residues. The CDR3 loop reads CASRRQNNSPLHF. Here the CDR3 DNA reads TGTGCCAGCAGGCGGCAAAATAATTCACCCCTCCACTTT.

This clone was observed a few times. The chain recombines TRBV5-1 with TRBJ1-1; 11 positions match TRBD1. The CDR3 covers 16 residues. V shed 4 bases and J 2 bases; nucleotides not matched to a gene: 7. Germline CDR1 and CDR2: SGHRS and YFSETQ. The CDR3 DNA reads TGCGCCAGCAGCCCCAGGACAGGGGGCCGCAACACTGAAGCTTTCTTT. Residues: CASSPRTGGRNTEAFF.

This sequence joins TRBV2 and TRBJ1-5, with D perhaps matching TRBD1 (5 bases). The length of the CDR3 is 13 residues. CDR1 SNHLY and CDR2 FYNNEI come from the germline V gene. V was clipped by 7 bases and J by 7 bases, with 14 bases between them. This chain's CDR3 is CASILGVGQPQHF. The CDR3 nucleotides are TGTGCCAGCATATTAGGGGTGGGACAGCCCCAGCATTTT.

The chain couples TRBV6-5 to TRBJ1-2; D call uncertain. Trimming cost V 5 bases and J 3 bases, with 16 bases left between them. In germline, CDR1 is MNHEY, CDR2 SVGAGI. This CDR3 contains 15 residues. CDR3 sequence (DNA): TGTGCCAGCAGTCCGAGAACAGAAATCTACTATGGCTACACCTTC. Amino acids: CASSPRTEIYYGYTF.

The V gene is TRBV2, the J gene TRBJ2-2; D is possibly TRBD1 (6 bases). This CDR3 is 14 amino acids long. Germline V gene lookup returns CDR1 SNHLY and CDR2 FYNNEI. The V gene lost 4 bases and the J gene lost 1 base, with 7 bases spanning the gap. CDR3 region: CASSGTENTGELFF. The CDR3 DNA follows: TGTGCCAGCAGTGGGACAGAGAACACCGGGGAGCTGTTTTTT.

This clone occurred once. This sequence joins TRBV6-5 and TRBJ2-7, with D tentatively TRBD2 (6 bases). Trimming stripped 2 bases from V and 0 bases from J, with 11 bases between. This CDR3 spans 15 amino acids. Germline V gene sequence: CDR1 MNHEY, CDR2 SVGAGI. The CDR3: CASSYARESSYEQYF. The DNA for the CDR3 is TGTGCCAGCAGTTACGCCCGGGAGAGCTCCTACGAGCAGTACTTC.

The chain employs TRBV27 and TRBJ1-3; 10 nucleotides align to TRBD1. V was pared by 4 bases and J by 0 bases, with 3 bases of the junction left unmatched. The germline V gene has CDR1 MNHEY and CDR2 SMNVEV (reference sequence). The CDR3 spans 16 residues. This CDR3 reads CASSSWTGGSGNTIYF. In nucleotides, the CDR3 is TGTGCCAGCAGTTCATGGACAGGGGGCTCTGGAAACACCATATATTTT.

The chain recombines TRBV5-4 with TRBJ1-3; D gene ambiguous. Trimming removed 2 bases at V and 1 base at J, with 7 bases between. Germline CDR1 reads SGHNT; CDR2 reads YYREEE (reference sequence). The CDR3 consists of 14 residues. CDR3 amino acids: CASSFYSSGNTIYF. In nucleotides, the CDR3 is TGTGCCAGCAGCTTCTATAGTTCTGGAAACACCATATATTTT.

This clone was counted a single time. CDR3 loop: CASYSNYGYTF. The CDR3 region has the DNA TGTGCCAGTTATTCTAACTATGGCTACACCTTC. V and J are TRBV6-1 and TRBJ1-2; D ambiguous. Trimming cost V 9 bases and J 0 bases, with 5 bases left between them. Germline CDR1 MNHNS, CDR2 SASEGT. This CDR3 region has 11 residues.

This chain connects TRBV30 to TRBJ2-4, with 11 positions matching TRBD1. CDR1 GTSNPN and CDR2 SVGIG come from the germline V gene (reference sequence). The length of the CDR3 is 15 residues. Trimming took 3 bases from V and 1 from J; bases not matched to a gene: 2. CDR3 sequence (DNA): TGTGCCTGGAGAGGACAGGGGGCCGCCAAAAACATTCAGTACTTC. This codes for CAWRGQGAAKNIQYF.

CDR3: CASSLSRGGYEQYF. In DNA form, the CDR3 reads TGCGCCAGCAGCTTATCACGGGGGGGCTACGAGCAGTACTTC. The V gene is TRBV5-1, the J gene TRBJ2-7; 8 bases are shared with TRBD2. Trimming took 2 bases from V and 3 from J; bases not matched to a gene: 4. The CDR3 contains 14 residues. CDR1 and CDR2 from the germline V gene are SGHRS and YFSETQ.

This clone came up once. The rearrangement links TRBV7-9 to TRBJ1-1, with 9 bases fitting TRBD1. CDR3 length equals 13 residues. Germline V gene data show CDR1 as SEHNR and CDR2 as FQNEAQ (reference sequence). The J segment lost 11 bases and the V segment lost 3 bases, leaving 7 bases of the junction unmatched. CDR3 DNA sequence: TGTGCCAGCAGCTTTGATGGGACAGGGTACGCTTTCTTT. It translates to CASSFDGTGYAFF.

This chain joins TRBV30 and TRBJ1-2, with 8 positions matching TRBD1. Germline V gene data show CDR1 as GTSNPN and CDR2 as SVGIG (reference sequence). The length of the CDR3 is 13 residues. The V gene end was trimmed by 3 bases and the J gene end by 4 bases; junction bases not matched to a gene: 4. CDR3 amino acids: CAWSSTGVYGYTF. The CDR3 coding sequence is TGTGCCTGGAGCTCGACAGGGGTCTATGGCTACACCTTC. The whole variable domain, filled in from reference TRBV30 and TRBJ1-2, reads SQTIHQWPATLVQPVGSPLSLECTVEGTSNPNLYWYRQAAGRGLQLLFYSVGIGQISSEVPQNLSASRPQDRQFILSSKKLLLSDSGFYLCAWSSTGVYGYTFGSGTRLTVV.

DNA of the CDR3: TGTGCCAGCAGCTCAGCGGGAGTAAGGGAGACCCAGTACTTC. It translates to CASSSAGVRETQYF. The genes are TRBV6-5 and TRBJ2-5; 8 bases agree with TRBD2. Germline V gene sequence: CDR1 MNHEY, CDR2 SVGAGI. V trimming: 6 bases; J trimming: 5 bases; junction bases outside the gene matches: 8. The CDR3 extends over 14 amino acids.

The gene calls are TRBV27 and TRBJ2-3; D is undetermined. There are 15 residues in the CDR3. CDR1 MNHEY and CDR2 SMNVEV come from the germline V gene (reference sequence). V lost 6 bases and J lost 1, with 14 bases in between. The CDR3 loop is CASSQRLSGTDTQYF. The CDR3 DNA reads as TGTGCCAGCAGCCAACGACTGTCAGGCACAGATACGCAGTATTTT.

This rearrangement joins TRBV10-3 to TRBJ2-5; TRBD1 aligns across 7 bases. The J call may be wrong; the DNA end is better matched by TRBJ2-7. The CDR3 is made up of 14 amino acids. The germline gives CDR1 ENHRY, CDR2 SYGVKD. The CDR3 region is CAISGDSVRGEQYF. The CDR3 coding sequence is TGTGCCATCAGTGGGGACAGCGTGAGGGGCGAGCAGTACTTC.

The rearrangement uses TRBV27 and TRBJ2-3; weak D call: TRBD2 (6 bases). This CDR3 is 14 amino acids long. V lost 8 bases to trimming and J lost 7 bases, with 19 bases between them. The germline V gene has CDR1 MNHEY and CDR2 SMNVEV (reference sequence). The CDR3 DNA is TGTGCCAGCCTTCCCCACGGTGGGGACTATACGCAGTATTTT. As protein: CASLPHGGDYTQYF.

This clone was seen once. V is TRBV7-8 and J is TRBJ2-6; D remains ambiguous. The V gene's germline CDR1 is SGHVS and CDR2 FQNEAQ. The CDR3 extends over 13 amino acids. V lost 5 bases and J 0 bases, leaving 2 bases between the germline ends. The CDR3 loop is CASSRSGANVLTF. CDR3 in DNA: TGTGCCAGCAGCCGCTCTGGGGCCAACGTCCTGACTTTC. The variable domain in full, with the rest retrieved from reference TRBV7-8 and TRBJ2-6, is GAGVSQSPRYKVAKRGQDVALRCDPISGHVSLFWYQQALGQGPEFLTYFQNEAQLDKSGLPSDRFFAERPEGSVSTLKIQRTQQEDSAVYLCASSRSGANVLTFGAGSRLTVL.

The genes are TRBV20-1 and TRBJ2-1; 8 nucleotides line up with TRBD1. Germline V lookup: CDR1 DFQATT, CDR2 SNEGSKA (reference sequence). The junction had 11 bases not matched to a gene; V was cut back by 8 bases and J by 14 bases. The CDR3 sequence is 11 residues long. The DNA for the CDR3 is TGCAGTCCGGGGCAGGGGGCCATCAAGTTCTTC. Amino acid sequence: CSPGQGAIKFF.

The rearrangement links TRBV2 to TRBJ1-2, with TRBD1 matching 10 bases. CDR1 and CDR2 (germline): SNHLY, FYNNEI. V lost 7 bases and J lost 4; bases outside the gene matches: 9. There are 15 residues in the CDR3. CDR3 residues: CASTLKGQGIYGYTF. Here the CDR3 DNA reads TGTGCCAGCACCCTTAAGGGACAGGGGATCTATGGCTACACCTTC.

A single count supports this clone. The rearrangement links TRBV6-5 to TRBJ2-7; D unresolved. The CDR3 has 13 amino acids. The V end lost 8 bases, the J end lost 3 bases, and 14 bases lay between the germline ends. From germline, CDR1 is MNHEY and CDR2 SVGAGI. CDR3 amino acids: CASGREDRYEQYF. CDR3 DNA sequence: TGTGCCAGCGGTCGAGAGGATCGCTACGAGCAGTACTTC.

On this clone: As the CDR3 is not closed by the conserved phenylalanine or tryptophan, this likely results from a read error. This sequence joins TRBV6-1 and TRBJ1-6, with a weak D call TRBD1 (5 bases). Germline V gives CDR1 MNHNS, CDR2 SASEGT. The V gene lost 6 bases and the J gene lost 10 bases, with 16 bases spanning the gap. CDR3 size: 14 residues. The CDR3 DNA reads as TGTGCCAGCAGGGGACTCTGGACGGAATCACCCCTCCACCTT. It is translated as CASRGLWTESPLHL.

A word on this clone: The junction shows a germline mismatch at one end, possibly a read error. The chain uses TRBV30 and TRBJ1-1; 8 bases agree with TRBD1. The V gene's germline CDR1 is GTSNPN and CDR2 SVGIG (reference sequence). The CDR3 spans 15 residues. This CDR3 is CAWDRGAGMNTEVFF. The CDR3 DNA reads TGTGCCTGGGACAGGGGTGCGGGGATGAACACTGAAGTTTTCTTT.

This clone was counted a few times. V and J are TRBV4-1 and TRBJ1-2, with a possible D match to TRBD1 (5 bases). V was trimmed by 1 base and J by 1 base, leaving 13 bases between them. This CDR3 region has 16 residues. Per the germline V gene, CDR1 is MGHRA and CDR2 is YSYEKL. In nucleotides, the CDR3 is TGCGCCAGCAGCCAAGTCACCCAGGGAAATAACTATGGCTACACCTTC. It is translated as CASSQVTQGNNYGYTF.

The J gene is TRBJ2-5, the V gene TRBV15; 8 positions agree with TRBD1. Gene TRBJ2-7 matches the end of the DNA better, so the J call may be wrong. The CDR3 is 15 residues long. Germline assignment: CDR1 LNHNV and CDR2 YYDKDF (reference sequence). The CDR3 DNA sequence: TGTGCCACCAGCAGAGGAACAGGGGGGTCCTACGAGCAGTACTTC. Encoded protein: CATSRGTGGSYEQYF.

This sequence joins TRBV5-4 and TRBJ1-4; 11 bases fit TRBD1. Trimming removed 3 bases from V and 6 bases from J; junction bases left unmatched: 7. CDR1 SGHNT and CDR2 YYREEE come from the germline V gene (reference sequence). The CDR3 length is 16 residues. The CDR3 reads CASSSKGTGGYEKLFF. The CDR3 nucleotides are TGTGCCAGCAGCTCGAAAGGGACAGGGGGTTATGAAAAACTGTTTTTT.

This chain connects TRBV29-1 to TRBJ2-5, with unresolved D. The end of the DNA fits TRBJ2-7 better, so the J call may be wrong. This CDR3 is built from 12 residues. Germline lookup yields CDR1 SQVTM and CDR2 ANQGSEA. The CDR3 here is CSVVPFDNEQYF. The CDR3, as DNA: TGCAGCGTTGTTCCCTTCGACAACGAGCAGTACTTC.